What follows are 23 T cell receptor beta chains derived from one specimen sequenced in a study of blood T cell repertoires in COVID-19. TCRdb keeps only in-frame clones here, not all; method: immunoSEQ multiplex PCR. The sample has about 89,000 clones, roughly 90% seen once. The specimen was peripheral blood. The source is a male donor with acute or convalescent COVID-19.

CDR3 in amino acids: CASSLTGVDGYTF. CDR3 nucleotide sequence: TGCGCCAGCAGCTTAACAGGCGTGGACGGCTACACCTTC. The V and J genes are TRBV5-1 and TRBJ1-2; TRBD1 is a possible D gene (5 bases). This CDR3 has 13 amino acids. The V end was cut by 2 bases, the J end by 8 bases, with 13 bases between. Germline lookup yields CDR1 SGHRS and CDR2 YFSETQ.

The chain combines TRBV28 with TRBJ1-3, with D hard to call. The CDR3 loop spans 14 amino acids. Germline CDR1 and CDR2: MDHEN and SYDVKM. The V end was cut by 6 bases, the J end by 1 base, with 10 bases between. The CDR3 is CASSVASSGNTIYF. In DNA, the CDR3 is TGTGCCAGCAGCGTAGCGTCGTCTGGAAACACCATATATTTT.

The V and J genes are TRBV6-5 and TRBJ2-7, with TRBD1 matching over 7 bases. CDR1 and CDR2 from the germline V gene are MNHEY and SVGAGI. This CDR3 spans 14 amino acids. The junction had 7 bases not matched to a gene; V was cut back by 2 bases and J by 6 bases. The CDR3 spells CASSYATGESEQYF. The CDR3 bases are TGTGCCAGCAGTTACGCAACAGGGGAAAGCGAGCAGTACTTC.

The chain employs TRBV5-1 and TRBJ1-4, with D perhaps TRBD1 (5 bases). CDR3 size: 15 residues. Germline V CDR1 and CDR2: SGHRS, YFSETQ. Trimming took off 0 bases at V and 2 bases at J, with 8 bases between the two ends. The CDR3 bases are TGCGCCAGCAGCTTGGTGGGGGGGACTAATGAAAAACTGTTTTTT. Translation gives CASSLVGGTNEKLFF.

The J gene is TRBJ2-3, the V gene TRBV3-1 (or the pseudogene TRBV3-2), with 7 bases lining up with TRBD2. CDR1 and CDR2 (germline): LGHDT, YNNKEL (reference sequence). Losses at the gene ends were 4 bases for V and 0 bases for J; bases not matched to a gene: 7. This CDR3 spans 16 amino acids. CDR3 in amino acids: CASSLRTRSSTDTQYF. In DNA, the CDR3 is TGTGCCAGCAGCCTAAGGACTAGATCTAGCACAGATACGCAGTATTTT.

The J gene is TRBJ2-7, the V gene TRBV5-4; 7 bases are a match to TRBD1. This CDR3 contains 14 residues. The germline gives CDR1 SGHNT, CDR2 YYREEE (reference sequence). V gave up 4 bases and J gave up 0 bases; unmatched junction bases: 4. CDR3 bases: TGTGCCAGCAGCCAGGGACAGTACTCCTACGAGCAGTACTTC. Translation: CASSQGQYSYEQYF.

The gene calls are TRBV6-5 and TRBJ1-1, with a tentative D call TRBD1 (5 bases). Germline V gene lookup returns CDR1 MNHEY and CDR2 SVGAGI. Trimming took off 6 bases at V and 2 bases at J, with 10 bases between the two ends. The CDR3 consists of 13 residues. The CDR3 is CASREGLNTEAFF. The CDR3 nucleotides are TGTGCCAGCAGGGAGGGGCTAAACACTGAAGCTTTCTTT.

The CDR3 region is CASRGGTDTQYF. The CDR3 DNA reads TGTGCCAGCAGGGGAGGCACAGATACGCAGTATTTT. This rearrangement joins TRBV14 to TRBJ2-3, with D perhaps TRBD2 (5 bases). CDR1 and CDR2 from the germline V gene are SGHDN and FVKESK. The V end lost 6 bases, the J end lost 1 base, and 5 bases lay between the germline ends. CDR3 size: 12 residues.

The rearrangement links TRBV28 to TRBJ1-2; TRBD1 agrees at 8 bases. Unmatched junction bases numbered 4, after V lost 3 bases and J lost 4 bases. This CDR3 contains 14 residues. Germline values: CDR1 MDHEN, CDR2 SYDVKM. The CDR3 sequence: CASSLRTGFYGYTF. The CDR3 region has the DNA TGTGCCAGCAGTTTGCGGACAGGGTTCTATGGCTACACCTTC.

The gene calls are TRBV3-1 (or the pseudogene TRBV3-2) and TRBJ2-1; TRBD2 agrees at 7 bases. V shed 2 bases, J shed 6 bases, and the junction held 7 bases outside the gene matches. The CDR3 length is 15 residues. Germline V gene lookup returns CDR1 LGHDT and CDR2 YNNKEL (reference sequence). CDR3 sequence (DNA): TGTGCCAGCAGCCAACGGGGGGAAGTACTCAATGAGCAGTTCTTC. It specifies CASSQRGEVLNEQFF.

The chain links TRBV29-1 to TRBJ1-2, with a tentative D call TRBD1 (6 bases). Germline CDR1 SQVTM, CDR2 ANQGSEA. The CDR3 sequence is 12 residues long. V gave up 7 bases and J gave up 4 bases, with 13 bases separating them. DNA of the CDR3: TGCAGCGCCCTGACAGGCGGCTATGGCTACACCTTC. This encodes CSALTGGYGYTF.

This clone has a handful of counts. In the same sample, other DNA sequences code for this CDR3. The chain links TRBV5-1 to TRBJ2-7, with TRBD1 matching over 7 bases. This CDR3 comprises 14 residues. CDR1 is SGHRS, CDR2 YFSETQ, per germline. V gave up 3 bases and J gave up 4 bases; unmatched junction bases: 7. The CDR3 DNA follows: TGCGCCAGCAGCTGGGGAACAGGGGATTACGAGCAGTACTTC. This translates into CASSWGTGDYEQYF.

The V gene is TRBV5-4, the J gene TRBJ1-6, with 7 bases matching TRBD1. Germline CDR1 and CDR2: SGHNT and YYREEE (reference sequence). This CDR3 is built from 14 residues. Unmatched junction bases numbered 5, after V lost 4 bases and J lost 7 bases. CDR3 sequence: CASSADRANSPLHF. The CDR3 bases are TGTGCCAGCAGCGCCGACAGGGCCAATTCACCCCTCCACTTT. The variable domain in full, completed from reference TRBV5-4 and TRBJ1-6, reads ETGVTQSPTHLIKTRGQQVTLRCSSQSGHNTVSWYQQALGQGPQFIFQYYREEENGRGNFPPRFSGLQFPNYSSELNVNALELDDSALYLCASSADRANSPLHFGNGTRLTVT.

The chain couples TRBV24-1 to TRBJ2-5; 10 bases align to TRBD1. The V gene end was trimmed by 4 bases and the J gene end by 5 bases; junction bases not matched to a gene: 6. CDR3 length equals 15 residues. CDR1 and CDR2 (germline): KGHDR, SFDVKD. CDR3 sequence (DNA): TGTGCCACCAGTGAACGACAGGGGGCCTTGGAGACCCAGTACTTC. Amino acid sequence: CATSERQGALETQYF.

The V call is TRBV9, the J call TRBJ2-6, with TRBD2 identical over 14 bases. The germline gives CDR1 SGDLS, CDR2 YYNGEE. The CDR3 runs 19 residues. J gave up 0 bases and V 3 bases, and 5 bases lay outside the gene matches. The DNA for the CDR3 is TGTGCCAGCAGCGGGACTAGCGGGGGGCAGAACTCTGGGGCCAACGTCCTGACTTTC. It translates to CASSGTSGGQNSGANVLTF.

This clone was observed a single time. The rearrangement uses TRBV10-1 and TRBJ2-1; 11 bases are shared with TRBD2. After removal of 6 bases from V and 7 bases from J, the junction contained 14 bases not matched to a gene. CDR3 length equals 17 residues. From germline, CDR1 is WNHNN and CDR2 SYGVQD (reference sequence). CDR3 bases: TGCGCCAGCAGCGAATACCGTAGCGGGGGGGCAGGTAATGAGCAGTTCTTC. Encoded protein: CASSEYRSGGAGNEQFF.

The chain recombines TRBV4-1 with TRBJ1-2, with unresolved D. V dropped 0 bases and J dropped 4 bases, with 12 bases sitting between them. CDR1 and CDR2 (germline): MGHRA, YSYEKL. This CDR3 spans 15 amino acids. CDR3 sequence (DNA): TGCGCCAGCAGCCAAGAAGCGACGGAGCTCTATGGCTACACCTTC. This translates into CASSQEATELYGYTF.

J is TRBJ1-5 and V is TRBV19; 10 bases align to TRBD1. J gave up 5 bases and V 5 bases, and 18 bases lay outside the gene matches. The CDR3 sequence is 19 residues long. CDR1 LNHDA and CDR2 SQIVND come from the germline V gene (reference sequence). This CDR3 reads CASSLPGTGVAGPHQPQHF. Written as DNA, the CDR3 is TGTGCCAGTAGTCTACCCGGGACAGGGGTCGCGGGCCCCCATCAGCCCCAGCATTTT.

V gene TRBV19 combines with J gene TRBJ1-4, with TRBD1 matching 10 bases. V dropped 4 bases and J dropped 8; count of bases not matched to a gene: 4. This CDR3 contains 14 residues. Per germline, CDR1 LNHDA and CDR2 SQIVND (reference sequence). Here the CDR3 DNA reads TGTGCCAGTAGTAAGGGGACAGGGGACGAAAAACTGTTTTTT. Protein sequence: CASSKGTGDEKLFF.

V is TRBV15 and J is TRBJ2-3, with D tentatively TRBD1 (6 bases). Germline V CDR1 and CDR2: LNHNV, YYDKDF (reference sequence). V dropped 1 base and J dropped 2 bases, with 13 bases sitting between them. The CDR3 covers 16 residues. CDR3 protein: CATSRGGHLITDTQYF. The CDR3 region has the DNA TGTGCCACCAGCAGAGGGGGACACCTCATCACAGATACGCAGTATTTT.

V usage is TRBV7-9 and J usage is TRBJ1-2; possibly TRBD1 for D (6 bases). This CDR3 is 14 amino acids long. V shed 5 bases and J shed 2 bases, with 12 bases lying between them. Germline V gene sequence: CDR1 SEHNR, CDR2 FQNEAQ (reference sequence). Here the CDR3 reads CASSPSGQNYGYTF. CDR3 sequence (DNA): TGTGCCAGCAGCCCCTCCGGACAGAACTATGGCTACACCTTC.

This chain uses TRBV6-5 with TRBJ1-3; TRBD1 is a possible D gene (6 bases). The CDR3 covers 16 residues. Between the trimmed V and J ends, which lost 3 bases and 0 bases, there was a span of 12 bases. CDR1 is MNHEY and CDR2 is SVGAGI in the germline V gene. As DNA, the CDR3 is TGTGCCAGCAGTTATGCGGGGGCGGACTCTGGAAACACCATATATTTT. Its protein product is CASSYAGADSGNTIYF.

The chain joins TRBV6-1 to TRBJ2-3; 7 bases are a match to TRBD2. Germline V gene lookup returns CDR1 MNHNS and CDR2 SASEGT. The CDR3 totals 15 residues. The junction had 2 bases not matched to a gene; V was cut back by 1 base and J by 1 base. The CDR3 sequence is CASSEVRGGTDTQYF. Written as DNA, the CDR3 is TGTGCCAGCAGTGAAGTTCGGGGGGGCACAGATACGCAGTATTTT.